These T cell receptor beta chains were read from a single sample in a study of T cell responses to AZD1222 COVID-19 vaccine. Here immunoSEQ multiplex PCR was the method, and the copy in TCRdb shows in-frame clones only, minus some. The table records tens of thousands of clones, approximately 89% of them present only once. The specimen was peripheral blood, collected on day 0 of AZD1222 vaccination. These receptors all come from an adult in good health. Both conserved end residues are part of each CDR3. D genes are given only for firm matches. The listing skips clone size in some rows; elsewhere it reads once, few, many or a size class.

d_call clone_size j_call v_call cdr3_aa cdr3_nt
TRBD2 - TRBJ2-5 TRBV7-2 CASSLQAGPETQYF TGTGCCAGCAGTCTTCAAGCGGGACCAGAGACCCAGTACTTC
- - TRBJ1-1 TRBV2 CASIQRAANTEAFF TGTGCCAGCATCCAACGGGCCGCGAACACTGAAGCTTTCTTT
TRBD2 - TRBJ2-2 TRBV19 CASSIASGSTGELFF TGTGCCAGTAGTATAGCTAGCGGGAGCACCGGGGAGCTGTTTTTT
- once TRBJ1-2 TRBV5-1 CASSLGLTNYGYTF TGCGCCAGCAGCTTGGGACTGACGAACTATGGCTACACCTTC
- - TRBJ1-5 TRBV4-1 CASSQRTVASNQPQHF TGCGCCAGCAGCCAACGGACAGTTGCAAGCAATCAGCCCCAGCATTTT
TRBD2 - TRBJ2-1 TRBV4-2 CASSQGGTSGLAEQFF TGTGCCAGCAGCCAGGGGGGGACTAGCGGGTTGGCTGAGCAGTTCTTC
- - TRBJ1-6 TRBV30 CAWRRRESSYNSPLHF TGTGCCTGGAGAAGGCGTGAGAGCTCCTATAATTCACCCCTCCACTTT
- - TRBJ1-5 TRBV28 CASIRPDSNQPQHF TGTGCCAGCATCCGACCGGATAGCAATCAGCCCCAGCATTTT
TRBD1 once TRBJ2-5 TRBV7-2 CASSSSRGNQETQYF TGTGCCAGCAGCTCAAGCAGGGGGAACCAAGAGACCCAGTACTTC
- few TRBJ2-7 TRBV18 CASSLLGGMTYEQYF TGTGCCAGCTCGCTCCTAGGCGGGATGACCTACGAGCAGTACTTC
- - TRBJ2-1 TRBV4-2 CASSQDMDPRNNEQFF TGTGCCAGCAGCCAAGATATGGACCCTCGGAACAATGAGCAGTTCTTC
- - TRBJ2-1 TRBV5-8 CASSLLRARDSYNEQFF TGTGCCAGCAGCCTATTGAGGGCCAGGGACTCCTACAATGAGCAGTTCTTC
- - TRBJ2-5 TRBV6-2/TRBV6-3 CASSYRRREAFEGVLQETQYF TGTGCCAGCAGTTACCGGCGCAGGGAGGCATTCGAGGGTGTACTACAAGAGACCCAGTACTTC
- few TRBJ1-5 TRBV20-1 CSASQGSQPQHF TGCAGTGCTAGTCAGGGTAGTCAGCCCCAGCATTTT
- - TRBJ1-1 TRBV6-5 CAINDRINTEAFF TGTGCCATTAACGACAGAATAAACACTGAAGCTTTCTTT
- - TRBJ2-7 TRBV2 CASRGVPLQQYF TGTGCCAGCAGGGGGGTACCATTGCAGCAGTACTTC
- - TRBJ1-5 TRBV5-6 CASSLAGRTNQPQHF TGTGCCAGCAGCTTGGCCGGGAGGACCAATCAGCCCCAGCATTTT
- - TRBJ2-2 TRBV6-6 CATRKNTGELFF TGTGCCACGAGAAAAAACACCGGGGAGCTGTTTTTT
TRBD2 - TRBJ2-1 TRBV9 CASSSLAGGDNEQFF TGTGCCAGCAGCTCTCTAGCGGGAGGAGACAATGAGCAGTTCTTC
- - TRBJ1-5 TRBV20-1 CSASPPRGNQPQHF TGCAGTGCTAGTCCTCCTAGGGGCAATCAGCCCCAGCATTTT
- - TRBJ2-7 TRBV21-1 CASSNCGATSYEQYF TGTGCCAGCAGCAACTGTGGGGCCACCTCCTACGAGCAGTACTTC
- - TRBJ1-6 TRBV5-1 CASSLVGARSSSPLHF TGCGCCAGCAGCTTGGTGGGGGCGAGGTCCTCTTCACCCCTCCACTTT
- - TRBJ1-1 TRBV5-1 CASSPTGPNTEAFF TGCGCCAGCAGCCCGACAGGACCGAACACTGAAGCTTTCTTT
TRBD1 - TRBJ1-1 TRBV3-1/TRBV3-2 CASSPRQGTGTEAFF TGTGCCAGCAGCCCTCGACAGGGAACGGGCACTGAAGCTTTCTTT
- - TRBJ2-5 TRBV7-9 CASSLGSGTQYF TGTGCCAGCAGCTTAGGGTCCGGGACCCAGTACTTC
TRBD2 - TRBJ2-2 TRBV6-2/TRBV6-3 CASSYSLNSGSVLSRTGELFF TGTGCCAGCAGTTACTCCCTTAATAGCGGGAGTGTACTCTCGAGAACCGGGGAGCTGTTTTTT
TRBD2 - TRBJ2-1 TRBV4-1 CASSLRLAGGYNEQFF TGCGCCAGCAGCCTCCGACTAGCGGGAGGGTACAATGAGCAGTTCTTC
- - TRBJ2-1 TRBV5-1 CASSRRDGWNEQFF TGCGCCAGCAGTAGGAGGGACGGGTGGAATGAGCAGTTCTTC
- few TRBJ2-1 TRBV9 CASSQDAKGVNEQFF TGTGCCAGCAGCCAGGACGCTAAAGGAGTTAATGAGCAGTTCTTC
- - TRBJ1-2 TRBV7-2 CASSSSSAVGYTF TGTGCCAGCAGTTCATCGAGTGCGGTTGGCTACACCTTC
- - TRBJ1-2 TRBV9 CASSVDPGTRIAYTF TGTGCCAGCAGCGTAGATCCTGGGACTCGTATAGCCTACACCTTC
TRBD1 - TRBJ1-5 TRBV29-1 CSVGTGNQPQHF TGCAGCGTTGGGACAGGAAATCAGCCCCAGCATTTT
- - TRBJ2-3 TRBV13 CASSPRTTFVATDTQYF TGTGCCAGCAGCCCACGTACTACATTCGTGGCGACAGATACGCAGTATTTT
TRBD1 - TRBJ1-5 TRBV3-1/TRBV3-2 CASSQGQGWSNQPQHF TGTGCCAGCAGCCAAGGACAGGGGTGGAGCAATCAGCCCCAGCATTTT
- once TRBJ1-1 TRBV6-5 CASSLPGRTEAFF TGTGCCAGCAGCCTTCCGGGTCGGACTGAAGCTTTCTTT
- few TRBJ2-7 TRBV5-4 CASSFGGYEQYF TGTGCCAGCAGCTTCGGGGGCTACGAGCAGTACTTC
- - TRBJ2-1 TRBV7-7 CASSLAAGFSYNEQFF TGTGCCAGCAGCTTAGCGGCAGGGTTCTCCTACAATGAGCAGTTCTTC
- - TRBJ2-1 TRBV5-1 CASSLGGGMGSNEQFF TGCGCCAGCAGCTTGGGAGGCGGGATGGGGAGTAATGAGCAGTTCTTC
- - TRBJ1-5 TRBV6-5 CASSYFLGDQPQHF TGTGCCAGCAGTTACTTCTTGGGGGATCAGCCCCAGCATTTT
- - TRBJ1-2 TRBV19 CASSIPGSLRGYTF TGTGCCAGTAGTATCCCGGGGAGCTTAAGAGGCTACACCTTC
- - TRBJ2-3 TRBV12-5 CASALTGFTDTQYF TGTGCTAGTGCCTTGACAGGTTTCACAGATACGCAGTATTTT
TRBD2 once TRBJ2-2 TRBV15 CATSRGTSERVSGELFF TGTGCCACCAGCAGGGGGACTAGCGAGAGGGTATCCGGGGAGCTGTTTTTT
TRBD2 - TRBJ2-1 TRBV2 CASPKTSDYNEQFF TGTGCCAGCCCAAAGACTAGCGACTACAATGAGCAGTTCTTC
- - TRBJ1-6 TRBV19 CASSPREGVASPLHF TGTGCCAGTAGTCCTCGGGAAGGGGTTGCTTCACCCCTCCACTTT
- - TRBJ2-3 TRBV11-3 CASSLGPSSDTDTQYF TGTGCCAGCAGCTTAGGCCCCTCCAGCGACACAGATACGCAGTATTTT